This T cell receptor (beta chain) was observed in a study of long-term antiretroviral therapy in people with HIV. Study results and limitations: Participants lacked recorded data on ART adherence, viral resistance or therapy changes.

Only United States sites treated participants with HIV. On this clone itself: Its target is unknown.

An immunoSEQ assay, version v3.0, was performed at survey level. Some clones are missing from TCRdb's copy, which holds only in-frame ones; the method was immunoSEQ multiplex PCR. The data show around 20,000 clones, nearly 80% seen once. Trimming removed 8 bases from V and 8 bases from J, with 13 bases in between. Germline loops: CDR1 MNHNS, CDR2 SASEGT. The length of the CDR3 is 11 residues. The sample consisted of unsorted PBMCs, taken 0.3 years after starting antiretroviral therapy. This TCR was sampled from a woman between 45 and 60 years old with HIV. The chain joins TRBV6-1 to TRBJ2-7; D remains unclear. Written as DNA, the CDR3 is TGTGCCAGCGGGCCGCCCGCCAAGCAGTACTTC. Amino acid sequence: CASGPPAKQYF.